These 18 T cell receptor beta chains were sequenced from one sample in a study of blood T cell repertoires in COVID-19. Data came from immunoSEQ multiplex PCR; TCRdb stores just in-frame clones and leaves some out. The table lists about 120,000 clones, more than 70% of them singletons. Specimen: peripheral blood. These receptors were collected from a man aged 55 to 70 with acute or convalescent COVID-19.

The CDR3 reads CATGANIQYF. Here the CDR3 DNA reads TGTGCCACAGGGGCAAACATTCAGTACTTC. This chain joins TRBV19 and TRBJ2-4; D perhaps matches TRBD1 (6 bases). V was pared by 10 bases and J by 6 bases, with 7 bases between. The germline V gene encodes CDR1 LNHDA and CDR2 SQIVND (reference sequence). CDR3 length equals 10 residues.

The chain is built from TRBV7-6 and TRBJ2-1; a possible D gene is TRBD1 (6 bases). The CDR3 runs 12 residues. CDR1 and CDR2 from the germline V gene are SGHVS and FNYEAQ. V lost 10 bases and J 6 bases, leaving 13 bases between the germline ends. The DNA for the CDR3 is TGTGCCACATCAGGGACAACCAATGAGCAGTTCTTC. It is translated as CATSGTTNEQFF.

V and J are TRBV11-1 and TRBJ2-3; 14 bases map to TRBD2. Trimming cost V 5 bases and J 6 bases; bases outside gene matches: 4. The germline V gene encodes CDR1 SGHAT and CDR2 FQDESV (reference sequence). This CDR3 comprises 15 residues. As DNA, the CDR3 is TGTGCCAGCAGCGGACTAGCGGGAGGAACCGATACGCAGTATTTT. Residues: CASSGLAGGTDTQYF.

This clone has just one count. The rearrangement joins TRBV7-2 to TRBJ2-5, with D perhaps TRBD2 (6 bases). The V and J ends lost 3 bases and 2 bases respectively, with 16 bases between them. CDR1 and CDR2 from the germline V gene are SGHTA and FQGNSA. CDR3 length equals 16 residues. In DNA form, the CDR3 reads TGTGCCAGCAGCTTTGGTCCCGGGACTCCTCAAGAGACCCAGTACTTC. Residues: CASSFGPGTPQETQYF.

This clone was recorded only once. V and J are TRBV10-3 and TRBJ2-1; D not certain. The CDR3 totals 11 residues. The V gene lost 6 bases and the J gene lost 8 bases, with 8 bases spanning the gap. CDR1 and CDR2 (germline): ENHRY, SYGVKD. The CDR3 sequence is CAIRETDEQFF. The CDR3 DNA reads TGTGCCATCAGAGAAACGGATGAGCAGTTCTTC.

The chain is built from TRBV10-3 and TRBJ2-7, with TRBD1 identical over 9 bases. Unmatched junction bases numbered 8, after V lost 6 bases and J lost 2 bases. This CDR3 contains 15 residues. The germline CDR1 and CDR2 sequences are ENHRY and SYGVKD. CDR3 sequence: CAISRTGGKAYEQYF. In DNA form, the CDR3 reads TGTGCCATCAGCCGTACAGGGGGCAAGGCCTACGAGCAGTACTTC.

Notes on this clone: Other DNA sequences in the sample encode the same CDR3. The J gene is TRBJ2-7, the V gene TRBV28, with D tentatively TRBD2 (6 bases). In germline, CDR1 is MDHEN, CDR2 SYDVKM. V lost 1 base to trimming and J lost 0 bases, with 10 bases between them. The CDR3 covers 15 residues. CDR3 loop: CASSLLGGSSYEQYF. The CDR3, as DNA: TGTGCCAGCAGTTTATTGGGGGGAAGCTCCTACGAGCAGTACTTC.

The chain joins TRBV5-1 to TRBJ2-3; TRBD2 matches 10 bases. There are 15 residues in the CDR3. Germline V gene data show CDR1 as SGHRS and CDR2 as YFSETQ. Trimming cost V 7 bases and J 2 bases; bases outside gene matches: 7. The CDR3 bases are TGCGCCAGCGCCCTTACTAGCGGGGCCACAGATACGCAGTATTTT. Its translation is CASALTSGATDTQYF.

The chain uses TRBV6-6 and TRBJ2-4, with 9 bases fitting TRBD1. Trimming at V came to 9 bases and at J to 14 bases, leaving 8 bases not matched to a gene. Germline V gives CDR1 MNHNY, CDR2 SVGAGI (reference sequence). This CDR3 contains 11 residues. The CDR3 protein is CASHRGQGKYF. Written as DNA, the CDR3 is TGTGCCAGTCACAGGGGGCAGGGAAAGTACTTC.

The CDR3 region is CASHRQGDEKLFF. The CDR3 nucleotides are TGTGCCAGCCACCGACAAGGGGATGAAAAACTGTTTTTT. V is TRBV2 and J is TRBJ1-4; TRBD1 might be the D (5 bases). The CDR3 sequence is 13 residues long. Looked up from germline, CDR1 is SNHLY and CDR2 is FYNNEI. Trimming cost V 8 bases and J 6 bases, with 13 bases left between them.

The CDR3 nucleotides are TGTGCCAGCAGTCTGGCCATCGAAGCTTTCTTT. This encodes CASSLAIEAFF. The genes are TRBV12-3 or TRBV12-4 and TRBJ1-1; D unresolved. The CDR3 is made up of 11 amino acids. V dropped 5 bases and J dropped 8 bases, with 9 bases sitting between them.

The chain recombines TRBV29-1 with TRBJ2-7; TRBD2 is a possible D gene (6 bases). V was clipped by 4 bases and J by 8 bases, with 12 bases between them. Germline CDR1 is SQVTM and CDR2 is ANQGSEA. The CDR3 consists of 11 residues. The CDR3, as DNA: TGCAGCGTTGCCCTCGGGGGAAAGCAGTACTTC. Protein product: CSVALGGKQYF.

This clone was observed a single time. The CDR3 nucleotides read TGTGCCATCAGAGGACAGACGAACACCGGGGAGCTGTTTTTT. This sequence encodes CAIRGQTNTGELFF. V gene TRBV10-3 combines with J gene TRBJ2-2; D possibly corresponds to TRBD1 (6 bases). The ends were cut back, 6 bases at V and 0 bases at J, with 8 bases in the middle. From germline, CDR1 is ENHRY and CDR2 SYGVKD. CDR3 length equals 14 residues.

The J gene is TRBJ1-4, the V gene TRBV25-1; D is possibly TRBD1 (5 bases). This CDR3 contains 14 residues. V lost 3 bases and J 7 bases, leaving 12 bases between the germline ends. From germline, CDR1 is MGHDK and CDR2 SYGVNS. The CDR3 loop is CASSEAQRGEKLFF. CDR3 nucleotides: TGTGCCAGCAGTGAGGCCCAAAGGGGTGAAAAACTGTTTTTT.

The rearrangement joins TRBV7-2 to TRBJ2-2; D possibly corresponds to TRBD1 (6 bases). V lost 5 bases, J lost 7 bases, and 20 bases lay in between. Germline CDR1 reads SGHTA; CDR2 reads FQGNSA. This CDR3 spans 16 amino acids. The CDR3 spells CASSLGHPTLSGELFF. The DNA of the CDR3 is TGTGCCAGCAGCCTGGGACACCCCACCCTCAGCGGGGAGCTGTTTTTT.

CDR3 bases: TGTGCCAGCAGTTTTGGAGTCGGGGAGACCCAGTACTTC. Protein product: CASSFGVGETQYF. The chain carries TRBV27 and TRBJ2-5, with D unclear. With 3 bases removed from V and 5 bases from J, the gap between germline ends came to 10 bases. The CDR3 totals 13 residues. CDR1 is MNHEY and CDR2 is SMNVEV in the germline V gene (reference sequence).

V is TRBV11-1 and J is TRBJ2-5; D might be TRBD2 (6 bases). The CDR3 has 16 amino acids. V was shortened by 5 bases and J by 2 bases, with 18 bases between the two germline ends. The germline V gene has CDR1 SGHAT and CDR2 FQDESV (reference sequence). The CDR3 spells CASSLRDSGPQETQYF. CDR3 sequence (DNA): TGTGCCAGCAGCCTACGGGACTCAGGCCCGCAAGAGACCCAGTACTTC.

V gene TRBV30 combines with J gene TRBJ2-1, with 13 bases lining up with TRBD2. This CDR3 spans 13 amino acids. Trimming at V came to 8 bases and at J to 7 bases, leaving 5 bases not matched to a gene. CDR1 is GTSNPN, CDR2 SVGIG, per germline (reference sequence). CDR3 loop: CAGGTSGNNEQFF. CDR3 DNA sequence: TGTGCCGGCGGGACTAGCGGGAATAATGAGCAGTTCTTC.